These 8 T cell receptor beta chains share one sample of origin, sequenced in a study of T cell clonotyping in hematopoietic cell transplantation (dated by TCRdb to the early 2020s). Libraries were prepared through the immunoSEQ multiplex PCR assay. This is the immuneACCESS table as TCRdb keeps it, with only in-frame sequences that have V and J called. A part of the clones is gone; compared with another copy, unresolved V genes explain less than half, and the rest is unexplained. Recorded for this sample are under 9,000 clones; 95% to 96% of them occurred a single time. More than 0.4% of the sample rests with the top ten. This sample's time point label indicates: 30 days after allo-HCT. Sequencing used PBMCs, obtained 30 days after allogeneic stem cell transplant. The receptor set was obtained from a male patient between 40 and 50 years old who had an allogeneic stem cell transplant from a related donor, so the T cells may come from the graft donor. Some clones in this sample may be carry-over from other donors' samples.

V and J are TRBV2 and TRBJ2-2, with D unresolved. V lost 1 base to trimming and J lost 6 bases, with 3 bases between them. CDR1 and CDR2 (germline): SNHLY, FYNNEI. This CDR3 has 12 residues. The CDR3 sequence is CASSEGAGELFF. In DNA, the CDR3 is TGTGCCAGCAGTGAAGGGGCCGGGGAGCTGTTTTTT.

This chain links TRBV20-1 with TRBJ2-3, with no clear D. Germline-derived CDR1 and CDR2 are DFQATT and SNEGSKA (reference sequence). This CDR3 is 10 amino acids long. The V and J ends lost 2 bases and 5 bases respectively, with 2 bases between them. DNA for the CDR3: TGCAGTGCTAGAAAAGATACGCAGTATTTT. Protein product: CSARKDTQYF.

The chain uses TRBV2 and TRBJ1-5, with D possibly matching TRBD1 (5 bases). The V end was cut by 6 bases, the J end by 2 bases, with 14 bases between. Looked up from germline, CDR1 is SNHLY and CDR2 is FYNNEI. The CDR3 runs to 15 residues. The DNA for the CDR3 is TGTGCCAGCAGGAAGGGGCAGGGAGGCAATCAGCCCCAGCATTTT. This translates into CASRKGQGGNQPQHF.

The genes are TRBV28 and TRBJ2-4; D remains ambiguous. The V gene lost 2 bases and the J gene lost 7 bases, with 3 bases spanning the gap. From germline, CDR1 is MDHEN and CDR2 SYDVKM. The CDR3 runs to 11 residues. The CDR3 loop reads CASSLRNIQYF. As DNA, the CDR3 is TGTGCCAGCAGTTTAAGGAACATTCAGTACTTC.

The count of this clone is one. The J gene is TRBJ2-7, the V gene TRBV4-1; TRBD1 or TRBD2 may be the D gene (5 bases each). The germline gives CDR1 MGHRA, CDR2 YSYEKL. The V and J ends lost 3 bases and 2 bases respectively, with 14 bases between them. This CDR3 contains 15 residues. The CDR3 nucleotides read TGCGCCAGCAGCCAGGGACCCGACAGCCCCTACGAGCAGTACTTC. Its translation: CASSQGPDSPYEQYF.

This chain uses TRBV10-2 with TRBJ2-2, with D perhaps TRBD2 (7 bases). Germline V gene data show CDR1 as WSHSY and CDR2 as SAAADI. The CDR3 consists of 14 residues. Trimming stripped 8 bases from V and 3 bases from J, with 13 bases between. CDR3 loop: CASFRGADTGELFF. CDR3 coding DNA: TGCGCCAGCTTCCGGGGGGCTGACACCGGGGAGCTGTTTTTT.

CDR3 bases: TGTGCCAGCAGCTTCGCTGCGGCCTACCGTGAGCAGTACTTC. It yields the protein CASSFAAAYREQYF. V is TRBV5-4 and J is TRBJ2-7, with unresolved D. Germline CDR1 reads SGHNT; CDR2 reads YYREEE (reference sequence). The germline V and J ends were trimmed by 2 bases and 7 bases, with 16 bases remaining between them. The CDR3 runs to 14 residues.

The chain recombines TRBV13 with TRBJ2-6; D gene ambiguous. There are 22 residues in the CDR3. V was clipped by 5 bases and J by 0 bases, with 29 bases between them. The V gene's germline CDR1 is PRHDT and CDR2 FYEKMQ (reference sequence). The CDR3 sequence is CASSHDGLHYAVRPSGANVLTF. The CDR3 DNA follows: TGTGCCAGCAGCCACGACGGCCTACATTACGCGGTTCGACCCTCTGGGGCCAACGTCCTGACTTTC.